This T cell receptor (beta chain) was captured by sequencing in a study of sequential checkpoint blockade in melanoma. For the study at large: Arm A got nivolumab then ipilimumab; arm B the reverse, 1:1. Maintenance nivolumab came after either treatment sequence.

TCRdb keeps only in-frame clones here, not all; method: immunoSEQ multiplex PCR. The sample carries about 40,000 clones, roughly 89% recorded once. Treatment here: randomized to nivolumab then ipilimumab (arm A) or the reverse (arm B). DNA-damaging chemotherapy had not been given to any patient beforehand. Sequencing used CD8+ T cells sorted from blood (inferred from file names), obtained from a patient given nivolumab and ipilimumab in sequence. The source is a human donor with melanoma.

The CDR3 loop reads CASSFGAGTYEQYF. Here the CDR3 DNA reads TGTGCCAGCAGCTTCGGCGCAGGGACCTACGAGCAGTACTTC. The rearrangement joins TRBV11-2 to TRBJ2-7; the D gene is possibly TRBD1 (5 bases). Trimming left V 3 bases short and J 2 bases short, with 11 bases between. The CDR3 loop spans 14 amino acids. Germline values: CDR1 SGHAT, CDR2 FQNNGV.